Shown below are 2 T cell receptor beta chains from a single sample sequenced in a study of cytomegalovirus exposure and HLA in healthy donors. The PCR made use of 60 Vbeta and 13 Jbeta primers. Generated by immunoSEQ multiplex PCR, the TCRdb table keeps only in-frame clones and is missing some. Of 170,000 or so clones in the sample, under 80% were seen once. Sequenced material: PBMCs. The receptor set was obtained from a woman aged 30 to 39 in good health and CMV-seronegative.

The chain recombines TRBV30 with TRBJ1-2; D is possibly TRBD1 (5 bases). Germline assignment: CDR1 GTSNPN and CDR2 SVGIG (reference sequence). The CDR3 consists of 15 residues. The germline V and J ends were trimmed by 4 bases and 4 bases, with 19 bases remaining between them. The CDR3 loop reads CAWTPDQGAGYGYTF. The DNA for the CDR3 is TGTGCCTGGACCCCTGACCAGGGTGCCGGCTATGGCTACACCTTC.

The chain couples TRBV27 to TRBJ2-3; D is perhaps TRBD1 (5 bases). CDR1 is MNHEY, CDR2 SMNVEV, per germline (reference sequence). The CDR3 length is 14 residues. V lost 6 bases, J lost 1 base, and 11 bases lay in between. As DNA, the CDR3 is TGTGCCAGCAGAACTCTCAGGGGCACAGATACGCAGTATTTT. It codes for CASRTLRGTDTQYF.